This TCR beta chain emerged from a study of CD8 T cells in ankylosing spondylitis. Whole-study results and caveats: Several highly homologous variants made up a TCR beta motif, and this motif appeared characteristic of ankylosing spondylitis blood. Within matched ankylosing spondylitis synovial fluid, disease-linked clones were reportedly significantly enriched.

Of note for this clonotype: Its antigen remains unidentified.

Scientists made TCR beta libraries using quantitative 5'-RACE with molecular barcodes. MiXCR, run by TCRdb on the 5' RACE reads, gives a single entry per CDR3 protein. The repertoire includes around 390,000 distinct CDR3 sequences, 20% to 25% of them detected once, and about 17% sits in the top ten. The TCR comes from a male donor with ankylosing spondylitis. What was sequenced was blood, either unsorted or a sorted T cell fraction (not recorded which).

DNA of the CDR3: TGCGCCAGCAGTGAGTCTCAGAGGGGGGCTCAAGAGACCCAGTACTTC. Translated: CASSESQRGAQETQYF. The rearrangement links TRBV10-2 to TRBJ2-5, with D perhaps TRBD1 or TRBD2 (6 bases each). The CDR3 runs 16 residues. Trimming pared 0 bases from V and 2 bases from J, leaving 13 bases between. Germline CDR1 is WSHSY and CDR2 is SAAADI.